The clone carrying this T cell receptor beta chain has a count of ten or more. As yet, its antigen is unknown. These data come from a study of read filtering for tumor transcriptome and immune sequencing. Whole-study context: After DNase treatment, RNA was made into whole-transcriptome libraries. Per sample, TCR-region reads ranged about 4 to 11 million by IR-seq, 85 to 1273 by RNA-seq.

Every patient had bone marrow sampled while the disease was active. Molecular barcoded adaptors covering alpha/delta and beta/gamma chains were used on 400 ng RNA. One entry per CDR3 protein results from TCRdb running MiXCR on the reads. The sample has 40,000 to 50,000 distinct CDR3 sequences; 13% are singletons. The length of the CDR3 is 15 residues. Deletions cut 0 bases from V and 0 bases from J, with 8 bases between. Germline V gene data show CDR1 as SGHRS and CDR2 as YFSETQ. Regarding the study as a whole: RNA-seq captured clonotypes less deeply and reliably than IR-seq.

The V gene is TRBV5-1, the J gene TRBJ2-3; a weak D match, TRBD2 (6 bases). The material sequenced was a population of CD138-negative cells sorted from bone marrow. The TCR was taken from a donor at least 40 years old with multiple myeloma. Written as DNA, the CDR3 is TGCGCCAGCAGCTTGGCCGGGACTAGCACAGATACGCAGTATTTT. This translates into CASSLAGTSTDTQYF.